The entry that follows covers one T cell receptor (beta chain) sequence. This entry comes from a study of blood T cells in healthy people across ages. Trimming shortened V by 4 bases and J by 4 bases, and 14 bases separated the two germline ends. This CDR3 region has 14 residues. Per germline, CDR1 SGHNT and CDR2 YYREEE (reference sequence). It was with a sample-barcoded 5' primer and a J-beta primer mix that a second PCR of roughly 7 to 12 cycles was run. MiXCR, run by TCRdb on the 5' RACE reads, gives a single entry per CDR3 protein. The repertoire consists of 730,000 or so distinct CDR3 sequences, with roughly 43% occurring once and the leading ten covering about 30%.

This clonotype was sampled from an elderly man in good health. Specimen: blood. This chain connects TRBV5-4 to TRBJ2-5; D may correspond to TRBD1 or TRBD2 (5 bases each). Here the CDR3 DNA reads TGTGCCAGCAGCCCTGGGACGTTTGGAGAGACCCAGTACTTC. Protein product: CASSPGTFGETQYF.